This TCR beta chain was profiled in a study of cytotoxic CD8 clonotypes in ibrutinib-treated CLL. Study in general: Recorded responses included some 24 partial and 2 complete; following median about 68 months, approximately 14 stayed remitted and about 12 progressed. Study-level findings and limits: Few clonotypes were public, and these shrank or held steady under treatment. Age-matched healthy donor levels were exceeded by baseline clonality, which tracked circulating CD8+ T-cell counts.

Depth targeted 1 in 200,000 to 1 in 1 million T cells, averaging 10x coverage per clonotype. Clones were read by immunoSEQ multiplex PCR, and TCRdb kept only the in-frame ones, dropping some. This sample yields approximately 210,000 clones, of which 72% are seen a single time; 13% belongs to the top ten. The CDR3 contains 14 residues. The junction had 6 bases not matched to a gene; V was cut back by 6 bases and J by 4 bases. Looked up from germline, CDR1 is SGHTA and CDR2 is FQGNSA. To note about this clone: Its specificity is not known.

The input for sequencing was PBMCs, taken after 24 months of ibrutinib treatment. The chain is built from TRBV7-2 and TRBJ2-7; 10 nucleotides agree with TRBD2. This clonotype was sampled from a human donor with chronic lymphocytic leukemia. CDR3: CASRRLAGVYEQYF. CDR3 coding DNA: TGTGCCAGCAGGCGGCTAGCGGGAGTATACGAGCAGTACTTC.